This T cell receptor beta chain was found in a study of control samples from healthy donors and cancer patients. Profiled with immunoSEQ multiplex PCR; TCRdb holds only in-frame clones, not every one. The sample consists of approximately 53,000 clones, 91% of them appearing once. The sequence derives from a man aged 25-45 years with colorectal cancer. The sequencing sample was made of PBMCs.

In DNA, the CDR3 is TGTGCCAGCAGCACCGGAGGGGCAGTCGGGGCCTACGAGCAGTACGTC. It encodes CASSTGGAVGAYEQYV. The V call is TRBV5-4, the J call TRBJ2-7; possibly TRBD2 for D (6 bases). CDR3 length equals 16 residues. CDR1 and CDR2 from the germline V gene are SGHNT and YYREEE (reference sequence). Trimming took off 4 bases at V and 2 bases at J, with 19 bases between the two ends.